This T cell receptor (beta chain) derives from a study of shared T cell receptors in the human thymus (dated by TCRdb to about 2021). With respect to the entire study: The study examined how self-reactive, shared T-cell receptor alpha chains are generated in the human thymus.

Receptors were amplified or captured by the immunoSEQ multiplex PCR assay. TCRdb's version of the immuneACCESS table is confined to in-frame rearrangements and falls short of the full clone set. An unresolved V gene accounts for under half of the shortfall where checked; the remainder is of unknown origin. The sample contains 540,000 or so clones, about 80% of them found a single time. Of the sample, less than 0.015% falls within the top ten clones. A word on this clone: It lacks a known antigen. Base qualities were left out, and no much larger clone turns up one base away.

Looking up the germline V gene (reference sequence) yields CDR1 MNHEY and CDR2 SMNVEV. The CDR3 runs 13 amino acids, cysteine and phenylalanine included. Only the CDR3 part of the read is kept: 39 bases, read in frame from the first base. Here V drops 10 bases and J drops 7 bases, and the junction holds 6 bases not matched to any gene. The data also belong to a second study, concerning human thymus T cells. The second paper further reports: In Finland, the donors were immunologically healthy infants who were having open corrective cardiac surgery for congenital heart defects. Thymus tissue was collected as surgical resects that were removed during corrective cardiac surgery. Biased V and J gene segment usage appeared to be present in both thymic and peripheral blood repertoires. The related research reported highly overlapping thymic TCR repertoires among unrelated individuals. The study characterized TCR alpha and beta repertoires from eight infant thymus samples and four related peripheral blood samples. Donor ages ranged from roughly 6 to 244 days, and the cohort comprised more than 5 male and a couple of female infants. After being mechanically released from the tissue, thymocytes were kept at -70 degrees C in pellets of roughly 8.5-34 million cells. A QIAsymphony instrument was used to extract genomic DNA from frozen cell pellets. The immunoSEQ multiplex PCR assay was used to amplify the TCRB and TCRAD loci from a standardized amount of quality-controlled genomic DNA. The amplicons covered the V(D)J region and were long enough to include the CDR3 and to identify the V and J genes. The amplicons were sequenced on an Illumina platform via the commercial immunoSEQ service. Primer bias and sequencing errors were corrected as previously described, and TCRAD and TCRB were defined on the basis of the IMGT database. Analysis of the repertoires was done with immunoSEQ Analyzer 3.0 and VDJTools and included basic statistics, V/J segment usage, diversity estimates, rarefaction and pairwise overlap. To estimate diversity, the Chao1, ChaoE, Efron-Thisted, Shannon and inverse Simpson indices were applied, and diversity was also estimated on datasets down-sampled to the smallest sample. Repertoire overlap was assessed by strict matching of CDR3 nucleotide sequence, V gene and J gene, and clustering was done by Jaccard-based multidimensional scaling. On average, about 800,000 unique TCRB clonotypes were obtained from thymus samples, compared with about 84,000 from blood samples.

The source material was thymocytes. The V and J segments used are TRBV27 and TRBJ2-2, with 10 bases in between that match TRBD1. This TCR derives from a boy under two years old with a congenital heart defect. Donor details come from another sample of the same person, matched by shared clones. The CDR3 sequence is CATAGQGNGELFF. At the DNA level, the sequence is TGTGCCACCGCGGGACAGGGGAACGGGGAGCTGTTTTTT.